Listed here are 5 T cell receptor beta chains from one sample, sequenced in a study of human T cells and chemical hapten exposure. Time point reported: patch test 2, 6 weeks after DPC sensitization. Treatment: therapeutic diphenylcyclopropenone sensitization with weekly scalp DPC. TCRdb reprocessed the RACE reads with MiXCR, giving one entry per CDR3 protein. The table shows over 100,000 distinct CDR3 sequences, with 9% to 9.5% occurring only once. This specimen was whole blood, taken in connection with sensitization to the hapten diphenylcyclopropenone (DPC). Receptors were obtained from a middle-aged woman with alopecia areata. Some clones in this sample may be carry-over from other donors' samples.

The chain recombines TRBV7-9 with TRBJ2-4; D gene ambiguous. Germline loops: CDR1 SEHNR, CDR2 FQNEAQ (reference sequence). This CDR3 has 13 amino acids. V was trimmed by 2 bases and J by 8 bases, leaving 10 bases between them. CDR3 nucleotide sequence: TGTGCCAGCAGCTTACGGCCGGAAGACATTCAGTACTTC. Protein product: CASSLRPEDIQYF.

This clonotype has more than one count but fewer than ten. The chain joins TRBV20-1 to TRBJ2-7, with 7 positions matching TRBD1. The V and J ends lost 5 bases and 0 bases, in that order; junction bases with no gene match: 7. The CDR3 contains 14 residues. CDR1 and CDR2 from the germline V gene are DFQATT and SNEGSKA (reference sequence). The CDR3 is CSALYGTASYEQYF. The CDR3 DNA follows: TGCAGTGCTTTATACGGGACAGCCTCCTACGAGCAGTACTTC.

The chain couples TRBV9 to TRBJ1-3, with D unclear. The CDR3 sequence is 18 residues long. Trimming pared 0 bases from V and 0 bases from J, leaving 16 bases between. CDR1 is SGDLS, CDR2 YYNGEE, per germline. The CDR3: CASSVGPYDGTSGNTIYF. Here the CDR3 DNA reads TGTGCCAGCAGCGTAGGCCCCTATGACGGCACCTCTGGAAACACCATATATTTT.

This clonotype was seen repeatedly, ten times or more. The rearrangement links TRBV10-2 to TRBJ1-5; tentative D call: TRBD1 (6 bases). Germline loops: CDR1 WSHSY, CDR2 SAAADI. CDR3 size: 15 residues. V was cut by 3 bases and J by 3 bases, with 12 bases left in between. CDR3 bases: TGCGCCAGCAGTGATAGGGGGTCCTCCAATCAGCCCCAGCATTTT. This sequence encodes CASSDRGSSNQPQHF.

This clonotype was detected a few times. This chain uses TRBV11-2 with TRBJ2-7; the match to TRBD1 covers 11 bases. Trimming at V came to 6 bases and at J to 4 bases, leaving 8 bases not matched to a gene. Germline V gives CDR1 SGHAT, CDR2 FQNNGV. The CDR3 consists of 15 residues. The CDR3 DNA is TGTGCCAGCAGTCGGGGACAGGGGGTTTGGTACGAGCAGTACTTC. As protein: CASSRGQGVWYEQYF.